This TCR beta chain stems from a study of radiotherapy plus CTLA-4 blockade in lung cancer. Study summary: Disease control was achieved by approximately 32% of patients, and objective responses by about 17%. Study findings and constraints: Reported findings show early blood T cell clone dynamics, with interferon-beta, best predicted response. Expansion of tumor-derived TCR clones was observed in blood after radiotherapy plus ipilimumab.

Each patient with chemo-refractory metastatic non-small-cell lung cancer was treated with focal radiation plus CTLA-4 blockade using ipilimumab. The assay was immunoSEQ multiplex PCR, and TCRdb's table has in-frame clones only and misses some. The sample yields 85,000 to 120,000 clones, about 83% seen once. As concerns this clone: The antigen is unknown.

The sequence was collected from a human donor with non-small cell lung cancer that progressed on radiotherapy plus ipilimumab. Some clones in this sample may be carry-over from other donors' samples. The sequenced sample was peripheral blood, obtained from a patient treated with radiotherapy plus ipilimumab.

CDR3 residues: CASSKGGGREVKNIQYF. The CDR3 bases are TGTGCCAGCAGCAAAGGCGGGGGGCGGGAGGTCAAAAACATTCAGTACTTC. The gene calls are TRBV7-2 and TRBJ2-4, with TRBD2 matching 8 bases. V gave up 5 bases and J gave up 3 bases; unmatched junction bases: 12. This CDR3 is 17 amino acids long. In germline, CDR1 is SGHTA, CDR2 FQGNSA.